Presented here are 14 T cell receptor beta chains from one specimen sequenced in a study of identical twins. TCRdb processed the 5' RACE reads anew with MiXCR; each CDR3 protein has one entry. The sample gives under 800,000 distinct CDR3 sequences, around 20% of which show up once; 4.3% is in the top ten. The data also belong to a second study, concerning T cells expressing NK-cell markers.

Material for sequencing was PBMCs. The receptor set was obtained from a woman aged 18-30 years in good health.

There are a few counts of this clonotype. The CDR3 sequence is CASSLGGVSSYNEQFF. The CDR3 DNA reads TGTGCCAGCAGCTTAGGGGGGGTGAGCTCCTACAATGAGCAGTTCTTC. This chain connects TRBV11-3 to TRBJ2-1, with D possibly TRBD2 on 6 matching bases. The CDR3 sequence is 16 residues long. Germline V lookup: CDR1 SGHNT, CDR2 YENEEA. V was trimmed by 1 base and J by 0 bases, leaving 10 bases between them.

The chain combines TRBV19 with TRBJ1-1, with 7 bases matching TRBD1. V lost 5 bases, J lost 0 bases, and 3 bases stayed unmatched. The V gene's germline CDR1 is LNHDA and CDR2 SQIVND (reference sequence). The CDR3 is 14 residues long. As DNA, the CDR3 is TGTGCCAGTAGTTTCAGGGGGGTGAACACTGAAGCTTTCTTT. This encodes CASSFRGVNTEAFF. The entire variable domain, with the rest obtained from reference TRBV19 and TRBJ1-1, is as follows: DGGITQSPKYLFRKEGQNVTLSCEQNLNHDAMYWYRQDPGQGLRLIYYSQIVNDFQKGDIAEGYSVSREKKESFPLTVTSAQKNPTAFYLCASSFRGVNTEAFFGQGTRLTVV.

The chain recombines TRBV13 with TRBJ1-4; no clear D. Germline V gene sequence: CDR1 PRHDT, CDR2 FYEKMQ (reference sequence). CDR3 length: 12 residues. V was shortened by 7 bases and J by 5 bases, with 8 bases between the two germline ends. The CDR3 region is CASTGGNEKLFF. The CDR3 bases are TGTGCCAGCACGGGAGGAAATGAAAAACTGTTTTTT.

A few counts support this clonotype. This chain links TRBV29-1 with TRBJ2-7; 9 bases line up with TRBD2. The J segment lost 4 bases and the V segment lost 7 bases, leaving 5 bases of the junction unmatched. The CDR3 contains 12 residues. The germline V gene encodes CDR1 SQVTM and CDR2 ANQGSEA. In DNA form, the CDR3 reads TGCAGCGCTCTAGCGGGAAGGTACGAGCAGTACTTC. This sequence encodes CSALAGRYEQYF.

V usage is TRBV12-3 or TRBV12-4 and J usage is TRBJ2-3; the D is unclear. With 5 bases removed from V and 4 bases from J, the gap between germline ends came to 19 bases. There are 16 residues in the CDR3. In DNA form, the CDR3 reads TGTGCCAGCAGTCTCCGGCCGGAACGTGTGGCAGATACGCAGTATTTT. Translated, it gives CASSLRPERVADTQYF.

This clonotype appeared a few times. As DNA, the CDR3 is TGCAGCGTCCGAAGGGGTAGTCGCGGACTAGAGTACAATGAGCAGTTCTTC. It encodes CSVRRGSRGLEYNEQFF. The V call is TRBV29-1, the J call TRBJ2-1; TRBD2 matches at 7 bases. Trimming removed 6 bases from V and 4 bases from J; junction bases left unmatched: 18. Germline V gene lookup returns CDR1 SQVTM and CDR2 ANQGSEA. This CDR3 has 17 residues.

This clonotype turned up a few times. The chain couples TRBV24-1 to TRBJ2-1; D call uncertain. CDR1 is KGHDR and CDR2 is SFDVKD in the germline V gene. This CDR3 comprises 13 residues. Trimming left V 4 bases short and J 7 bases short, with 10 bases between. The CDR3 here is CATSEYGLNEQFF. In nucleotides, the CDR3 is TGTGCCACCAGTGAATACGGCCTTAATGAGCAGTTCTTC.

This clonotype was counted only a few times. The chain uses TRBV7-2 and TRBJ2-1, with D possibly TRBD2 on 5 matching bases. Deletions cut 2 bases from V and 1 base from J, with 12 bases between. This CDR3 is 16 amino acids long. Germline CDR1 SGHTA, CDR2 FQGNSA. The CDR3 reads CASSLWAGASYNEQFF. CDR3 nucleotides: TGTGCCAGCAGCTTATGGGCGGGCGCGTCCTACAATGAGCAGTTCTTC.

There are a few counts of this clonotype. The chain carries TRBV4-1 and TRBJ2-3; a possible D gene is TRBD2 (5 bases). The V end lost 4 bases, the J end lost 4 bases, and 21 bases lay between the germline ends. CDR3 length: 17 residues. Germline lookup yields CDR1 MGHRA and CDR2 YSYEKL. The CDR3 DNA reads as TGCGCCAGCAGCCGAGTAACCGGGTCCGGGGTCCCAGATACGCAGTATTTT. Translated, it gives CASSRVTGSGVPDTQYF.

The chain links TRBV20-1 to TRBJ2-1; either TRBD1 or TRBD2 may supply D (5 bases each). V was pared by 3 bases and J by 4 bases, with 19 bases between. The CDR3 loop spans 16 amino acids. The germline V gene has CDR1 DFQATT and CDR2 SNEGSKA (reference sequence). Here the CDR3 DNA reads TGCAGTGCTAGCGGTGGGGCAGGCGGAGGATACAATGAGCAGTTCTTC. Translated: CSASGGAGGGYNEQFF.

In this sample, this clonotype turned up many times. The genes are TRBV29-1 and TRBJ2-2; D is ambiguous. The V end was cut by 3 bases, the J end by 3 bases, with 5 bases between. This CDR3 has 12 residues. Germline CDR1 is SQVTM and CDR2 is ANQGSEA. The CDR3 spells CSVEEYTGELFF. The CDR3 DNA sequence: TGCAGCGTTGAGGAGTACACCGGGGAGCTGTTTTTT.

This clonotype was seen repeatedly, ten times or more. The chain employs TRBV12-3 or TRBV12-4 and TRBJ2-1, with unresolved D. The V and J ends lost 3 bases and 5 bases respectively, with 5 bases between them. CDR3 length: 12 amino acids. CDR3 in amino acids: CASSFWHNEQFF. DNA of the CDR3: TGTGCCAGCAGTTTTTGGCACAATGAGCAGTTCTTC.

This clonotype appeared many times. The chain recombines TRBV5-6 with TRBJ2-1, with D possibly matching TRBD1 (6 bases). Trimming stripped 5 bases from V and 5 bases from J, with 11 bases between. Germline V gene lookup returns CDR1 SGHDT and CDR2 YYEEEE. The CDR3 contains 13 residues. This chain's CDR3 is CASSPGTNNEQFF. The CDR3, as DNA: TGTGCCAGCAGTCCCGGGACAAACAATGAGCAGTTCTTC.

The V call is TRBV29-1, the J call TRBJ2-7; 10 nucleotides agree with TRBD2. The length of the CDR3 is 13 residues. Germline CDR1 SQVTM, CDR2 ANQGSEA. The V gene end was trimmed by 4 bases and the J gene end by 5 bases; junction bases not matched to a gene: 5. CDR3 DNA: TGCAGCGTTGTAGCTAGCGGGAGCGACGAGCAGTACTTC. Residues: CSVVASGSDEQYF.